The rows below give T cell receptor beta chains drawn from one sample of a study of graft-versus-host responses after intestinal transplantation. No cognate antigen is known for these TCRs. Data came from immunoSEQ multiplex PCR; TCRdb stores just in-frame clones and leaves some out. The sample has about 39,000 clones; around 96% are singletons. This sample comprised unstimulated CD8+ T cells sorted from spleen or lymph node cells, obtained before transplant. Source of these receptors: a human donor who was the organ donor for an intestinal transplant. CDR3s include the opening cysteine and the closing phenylalanine or tryptophan. D genes are given only for firm matches. Size tells how often a clone was seen (once, few, many) or the class of an expanded clone, and some rows leave it out.

cdr3_nt	cdr3_aa	d_call	v_call	j_call	clone_size
TGTGCCAGCAGTTGGACAGGGACCCATAATTCACCCCTCCACTTT	CASSWTGTHNSPLHF	TRBD1	TRBV6-7	TRBJ1-6	.
TGTGCCAGCAGTTCCGAGGACAGGGTGGCCGGGGAGCTGTTTTTT	CASSSEDRVAGELFF	TRBD1	TRBV27	TRBJ2-2	.
TGCGCCAGCAGCCCTAGCGGGGGCCCCTACGAGCAGTACTTC	CASSPSGGPYEQYF	TRBD2	TRBV4-3	TRBJ2-7	.
TGTGCCTGGGAACTAGCGGGGGGGCCTGGAGATGAGCAGTTCTTC	CAWELAGGPGDEQFF	TRBD2	TRBV30	TRBJ2-1	.
TGTGCCAGCAGTACCCGGGGGGGGCGAACTGAAGCTTTCTTT	CASSTRGGRTEAFF	.	TRBV28	TRBJ1-1	.
TGTGCCAGCAGCGTTAGCGGGGGGGCCTCCTACGAGCAGTACTTC	CASSVSGGASYEQYF	TRBD2	TRBV9	TRBJ2-7	.
TGTGCCAGCAGACTACAGGGGGTGAACACTGAAGCTTTCTTT	CASRLQGVNTEAFF	TRBD1	TRBV28	TRBJ1-1	.
TGTGCCAGCAGTTTATGGACAGGGTGGACTGAAGCTTTCTTT	CASSLWTGWTEAFF	TRBD1	TRBV28	TRBJ1-1	.
TGTGCCAGCAGTTACGCTTGGGGAACTGAAGCTTTCTTT	CASSYAWGTEAFF	.	TRBV6-5	TRBJ1-1	.
TGCGCCAGCAGCCCCGGGACAGGCTTCGCAGATACGCAGTATTTT	CASSPGTGFADTQYF	TRBD1	TRBV4-3	TRBJ2-3	.
TGCGCCAGCAGCCAAGATCTAGGAGGGTCCTACGAGCAGTACTTC	CASSQDLGGSYEQYF	.	TRBV4-1	TRBJ2-7	.
TGTGCCAGCAGAGGGGGACAGGGGAGCACCGGGGAGCTGTTTTTT	CASRGGQGSTGELFF	TRBD1	TRBV2	TRBJ2-2	once
TGCGCCAGCAGCCAAGATCCAGGGGGACAGCCCCAGCATTTT	CASSQDPGGQPQHF	TRBD1	TRBV4-1	TRBJ1-5	.
TGTGCCAGCAGCCCCAGTGTTTCTAGCGGGGGGATAAATGAGCAGTTCTTC	CASSPSVSSGGINEQFF	TRBD2	TRBV7-9	TRBJ2-1	.
TGTGCCAGTAGCAACTACAATGAGCAGTTCTTC	CASSNYNEQFF	.	TRBV19	TRBJ2-1	.
TGTGCCAGCAGTTTAAATATCGTGGGGCTTGAAGCTTTCTTT	CASSLNIVGLEAFF	.	TRBV28	TRBJ1-1	.
TGTGCCAGCAGCTTACCGGGTTTCAGCAATCAGCCCCAGCATTTT	CASSLPGFSNQPQHF	.	TRBV5-4	TRBJ1-5	.
TGTGCCAGCAGACTCTGGGGGCGCCCATCCTACGAGCAGTACTTC	CASRLWGRPSYEQYF	.	TRBV5-6	TRBJ2-7	.
TGTGCCAGCAGCTTAGATCGTGTCGCAGCTAGCACAGATACGCAGTATTTT	CASSLDRVAASTDTQYF	.	TRBV11-3	TRBJ2-3	.
TGTGCCAGCAGATCCCAAAGACAGGGCGATGAGCAGTTCTTC	CASRSQRQGDEQFF	TRBD1	TRBV6-5	TRBJ2-1	.
TGTGCCAGCTCACCGTTGGACAGTCCTTACTACGAGCAGTACTTC	CASSPLDSPYYEQYF	.	TRBV18	TRBJ2-7	.
TGTGCCAGCAGCTTTGGTCGGGGGACCGGGGAGCTGTTTTTT	CASSFGRGTGELFF	.	TRBV5-4	TRBJ2-2	.
TGTGCCAGCAGTTACTCCGGGACAGCTCAAGAGACCCAGTACTTC	CASSYSGTAQETQYF	TRBD1	TRBV6-5	TRBJ2-5	.
TGTGCCAGCAGCCTTAGCGGGGGGGCCCCAGATACGCAGTATTTT	CASSLSGGAPDTQYF	TRBD2	TRBV7-8	TRBJ2-3	.
TGTGCTAGTGGTTTGATTCAGGGGCGCCCGAACACCGGGGAGCTGTTTTTT	CASGLIQGRPNTGELFF	.	TRBV12-5	TRBJ2-2	.
TGTGCCAGTAGATCAGCCTACGAGCAGTACTTC	CASRSAYEQYF	.	TRBV19	TRBJ2-7	.
TGTGCCAGCAGCTTAGTAGGGTCGGGGGGAAGCGGAGAGACCCAGTACTTC	CASSLVGSGGSGETQYF	TRBD2	TRBV11-2	TRBJ2-5	.
TGTGCCTGGAGTGTTTTGGGGGAGGGTTACGAGCAGTACTTC	CAWSVLGEGYEQYF	TRBD2	TRBV30	TRBJ2-7	.
TGTGCCAGCAGCATCACAGGGGTTTCCGGCTACACCTTC	CASSITGVSGYTF	TRBD1	TRBV5-5	TRBJ1-2	.
TGTGCCAGCAGGGGTAATTCGGGGGCTTTCTTT	CASRGNSGAFF	.	TRBV2	TRBJ1-1	.
TGTGCCAGCAGCGAGGGGTCCGGGGAGCTGTTTTTT	CASSEGSGELFF	.	TRBV9	TRBJ2-2	.